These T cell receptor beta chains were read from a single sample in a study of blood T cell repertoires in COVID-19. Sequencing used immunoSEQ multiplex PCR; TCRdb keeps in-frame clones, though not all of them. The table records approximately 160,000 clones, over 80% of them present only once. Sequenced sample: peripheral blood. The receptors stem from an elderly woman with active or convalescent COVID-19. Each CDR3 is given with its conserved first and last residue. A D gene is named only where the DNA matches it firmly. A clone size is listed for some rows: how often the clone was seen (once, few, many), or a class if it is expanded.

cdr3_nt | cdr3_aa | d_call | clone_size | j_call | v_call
TGCGCCAGCAGCCCGGGGGACGGCTCTATGGAGACCCAGTACTTC | CASSPGDGSMETQYF | - | - | TRBJ2-5 | TRBV5-1
TGTGCCAGCAGTTCACCGGACAGGCAGGCCTACGAGCAGTACTTC | CASSSPDRQAYEQYF | TRBD1 | - | TRBJ2-7 | TRBV28
TGTGCCAGCAACTTACTGATGAGAGGGGAGACCCAGTACTTC | CASNLLMRGETQYF | - | once | TRBJ2-5 | TRBV5-6
TGTGCCAGCAGCTTGCGGGGGGGCATTTTGAATGAGCAGTTCTTC | CASSLRGGILNEQFF | TRBD2 | - | TRBJ2-1 | TRBV7-9
TGTGCCAGCAGCCGGGACAGGGGAGGGAATGAAAAACTGTTTTTT | CASSRDRGGNEKLFF | TRBD1 | - | TRBJ1-4 | TRBV11-2
TGTGCCAGCAGTGGTAGGACAGGGGGCAAGGATACGCAGTATTTT | CASSGRTGGKDTQYF | TRBD1 | - | TRBJ2-3 | TRBV2
TGTGCCAGCTCACGCGAACAGGGGTTCTCCCTCCACTTT | CASSREQGFSLHF | TRBD1 | - | TRBJ1-6 | TRBV18
TGTGCCAGCAGCCCGGACAGGGCTTCACGGTATGGCTACACCTTC | CASSPDRASRYGYTF | TRBD1 | - | TRBJ1-2 | TRBV4-2
TGCGCCAGCAGCCACGGGACACAGAACACTGAAGCTTTCTTT | CASSHGTQNTEAFF | - | - | TRBJ1-1 | TRBV5-1
TGTGCCATCAGGCGACAGGGGATTAATGAAAAACTGTTTTTT | CAIRRQGINEKLFF | TRBD1 | - | TRBJ1-4 | TRBV10-3
TGCGCCAGTTCCGGCAACGGGGGGGCTGGCGAGCAGTACTTC | CASSGNGGAGEQYF | TRBD2 | - | TRBJ2-7 | TRBV5-1
TGTGCCAGCAGCTTGGGACAGAACACCGGGGAGCTGTTTTTT | CASSLGQNTGELFF | - | - | TRBJ2-2 | TRBV5-4
TGCAGCGTGAGGGGACAGGGAAACACCATATATTTT | CSVRGQGNTIYF | TRBD1 | - | TRBJ1-3 | TRBV29-1
TGCGCCAGCAGCCAAGGGTCTCAGTCGGGAAACACCATATATTTT | CASSQGSQSGNTIYF | - | once | TRBJ1-3 | TRBV4-1
TGTGCCAGCAGCCAAGAATTCAGGAAAGGCTACACCTTC | CASSQEFRKGYTF | - | - | TRBJ1-2 | TRBV3-1/TRBV3-2
TGTGCCAGCAGCCCCGTCCCGGGACTAGCGGGGAGCCAAGAGACCCAGTACTTC | CASSPVPGLAGSQETQYF | TRBD2 | - | TRBJ2-5 | TRBV11-2
TGTGCCAGCTCATCGCAGCGGGGGGGCCAAGATACGCAGTATTTT | CASSSQRGGQDTQYF | TRBD2 | few | TRBJ2-3 | TRBV18
TGTGCCTGGAGACAGGACAACTACGAGCAGTACTTC | CAWRQDNYEQYF | - | once | TRBJ2-7 | TRBV30
TGTGCCAGTAGTATAGATAACAGGGGGCGCATTCTATCTGGGGCCAACGTCCTGACTTTC | CASSIDNRGRILSGANVLTF | TRBD1 | once | TRBJ2-6 | TRBV19
TGCGCCAGCAGTCCCAGCAGGGAGGACACTGAAGCTTTCTTT | CASSPSREDTEAFF | - | - | TRBJ1-1 | TRBV23-1
TGTGCCAGCAGTTCCCTGGACGGGGGCACGGTAGCGGGGGCCTTTGGGACAGATACGCAGTATTTT | CASSSLDGGTVAGAFGTDTQYF | TRBD2 | - | TRBJ2-3 | TRBV27
TGCGCCAGCAGCCAAGTCGACAGGGGAGGCACTGAAGCTTTCTTT | CASSQVDRGGTEAFF | TRBD1 | - | TRBJ1-1 | TRBV4-1
TGTGCCAGCAGCTTAGTCTGGACAGGGGTGGTTGATCAGCCCCAGCATTTT | CASSLVWTGVVDQPQHF | TRBD1 | - | TRBJ1-5 | TRBV7-2
TGCGCCAGCAGCCAAGAGTGGCTAGCGGGGGAGACCCAGTACTTC | CASSQEWLAGETQYF | TRBD2 | - | TRBJ2-5 | TRBV4-1
TGTGCCAGTGGGAACAGGTACGAGCAGTACTTC | CASGNRYEQYF | - | - | TRBJ2-7 | TRBV19
TGCGCCAGCAGCTTGGCCGAGGTAGAGGAAAAACTGTTTTTT | CASSLAEVEEKLFF | - | - | TRBJ1-4 | TRBV5-1
TGTGCCAGCAGCCAAGATCCAGGGTCTTACACTGAAGCTTTCTTT | CASSQDPGSYTEAFF | - | - | TRBJ1-1 | TRBV4-2
TGTGCCAGCAGCCCCGGGACAGGGCACACTGAAGCTTTCTTT | CASSPGTGHTEAFF | TRBD1 | - | TRBJ1-1 | TRBV5-4
TGCGCCAGCAGCCAAGAGGGACAGGGGGCGAACCAAGAGACCCAGTACTTC | CASSQEGQGANQETQYF | TRBD1 | once | TRBJ2-5 | TRBV4-1
TGTGCCAGCAGTACGACACATAGCTCTGGAAACACCATATATTTT | CASSTTHSSGNTIYF | - | once | TRBJ1-3 | TRBV6-5
TGTGCCAGCAGTCCCCCCCCGGGACAGGGGTATGGCTACACCTTC | CASSPPPGQGYGYTF | TRBD1 | - | TRBJ1-2 | TRBV6-5
TGTGCCAGCAGCCAATCTTGGGGACAGGGGAACTATGGCTACACCTTC | CASSQSWGQGNYGYTF | TRBD1 | - | TRBJ1-2 | TRBV4-2
TGTGCCAGCTCACCGACACCTATTTCTGGAAACACCATATATTTT | CASSPTPISGNTIYF | - | - | TRBJ1-3 | TRBV18
TGTGCCAGCAGCCAGGGTGACAGCAGCAATCAGCCCCAGCATTTT | CASSQGDSSNQPQHF | - | - | TRBJ1-5 | TRBV6-5
TGTGCCAGCAGCACCGGGGACACCTATGGCTACACCTTC | CASSTGDTYGYTF | - | - | TRBJ1-2 | TRBV11-3
TGTGCCAGCAGCTTAGGAATCTCTCCAGGGGAGACCCAGTACTTC | CASSLGISPGETQYF | - | few | TRBJ2-5 | TRBV11-2
TGTGCCAGCGCGTTAAGGCCCCCCGGACAGGGCTCAAACTACGAGCAGTACTTC | CASALRPPGQGSNYEQYF | TRBD1 | - | TRBJ2-7 | TRBV27
TGCGCCAGCAGCTTCGAGCCACAGGGATCCGGGAACGAGCAGTACTTC | CASSFEPQGSGNEQYF | - | - | TRBJ2-7 | TRBV5-1
TGCGCCAGCAGCTTAACAGCAACTAATGAAAAACTGTTTTTT | CASSLTATNEKLFF | - | - | TRBJ1-4 | TRBV5-1
TGTGCCAGCAGCCCGGACAGGCAACAGCCCCAGCATTTT | CASSPDRQQPQHF | TRBD1 | - | TRBJ1-5 | TRBV7-2
TGCGCCAGCAACCACGGGCAGGGGGCCTACGAGCAGTACTTC | CASNHGQGAYEQYF | TRBD1 | - | TRBJ2-7 | TRBV5-1
TGTGCCAGCAGTTTCCCCCCGACCGGCGGGGCAAGCTCCTACGAGCAGTACTTC | CASSFPPTGGASSYEQYF | - | many | TRBJ2-7 | TRBV6-2/TRBV6-3
TGTGCCAGCTCACAGGATAGCTCCTACGAGCAGTACTTC | CASSQDSSYEQYF | - | - | TRBJ2-7 | TRBV19
TGTGCCAGCAGCGGCCTCTTAGGGGGCACTGAAGCTTTCTTT | CASSGLLGGTEAFF | - | - | TRBJ1-1 | TRBV11-3
TGTGCCAGCAGCCGAGCCGGACACCCCACAGATACGCAGTATTTT | CASSRAGHPTDTQYF | - | once | TRBJ2-3 | TRBV11-2
TGTGCCAGTAGTATAGAGGCTAGCGGGGGGTACAATGAGCAGTTCTTC | CASSIEASGGYNEQFF | TRBD2 | - | TRBJ2-1 | TRBV19
TGCGCCAGCAGCCAAGAAGGGGGGGCGGATCAGCCCCAGCATTTT | CASSQEGGADQPQHF | - | - | TRBJ1-5 | TRBV4-1
TGTGCCAGCAGGGGACAGGGGGCGAATGGCTACACCTTC | CASRGQGANGYTF | TRBD1 | few | TRBJ1-2 | TRBV7-8
TGTGCCTTTCAAGCGGGGGGCTCACAAGAGACCCAGTACTTC | CAFQAGGSQETQYF | TRBD2 | - | TRBJ2-5 | TRBV30
TGTGCCAGCAGTGAAGCTGCAGGGTCATCTAGTGGCTACACCTTC | CASSEAAGSSSGYTF | - | - | TRBJ1-2 | TRBV6-1
TGCAGCGTTGAAAACAGGGTGAACTATGGCTACACCTTC | CSVENRVNYGYTF | - | - | TRBJ1-2 | TRBV29-1
TGTGCCAGCAGTCCGACAGGGACTCAGCCCCAGCATTTT | CASSPTGTQPQHF | TRBD1 | - | TRBJ1-5 | TRBV27
TGTGCCAGCTCACCTGGACAGGTCACCGGGGAGCTGTTTTTT | CASSPGQVTGELFF | TRBD1 | - | TRBJ2-2 | TRBV18
TGCGCCAGCAGCCAGCTTGGGGCAGGGGCTGAAAAACTGTTTTTT | CASSQLGAGAEKLFF | - | - | TRBJ1-4 | TRBV4-1
TGTGCCAGTATCTTTGAGTACGAGCAGTACTTC | CASIFEYEQYF | - | - | TRBJ2-7 | TRBV19
TGCGCCAGCAGCGGGCCCGAGTATGGCTACACCTTC | CASSGPEYGYTF | - | - | TRBJ1-2 | TRBV5-1
TGTGCCACCCGGGGGTCTAGCGGGGGCCGGAGGGATGAGCAGTTCTTC | CATRGSSGGRRDEQFF | TRBD2 | - | TRBJ2-1 | TRBV2
TGTGCCAGCAGCGAAAAGGGGGTCCGATACAATGAGCAGTTCTTC | CASSEKGVRYNEQFF | - | - | TRBJ2-1 | TRBV13
TGTGCCAGCAGTGAAGGGTCGGGGAACACCGGGGAGCTGTTTTTT | CASSEGSGNTGELFF | - | - | TRBJ2-2 | TRBV2
TGTGCCATCAGACAGGAGATGAACACTGAAGCTTTCTTT | CAIRQEMNTEAFF | - | - | TRBJ1-1 | TRBV10-3